Below are 29 T cell receptor beta chains sequenced from a single sample in a study of CD8 T cells in ankylosing spondylitis. In TCRdb, the 5' RACE reads were re-called with MiXCR into one record per CDR3 protein. Here the sample spans around 340,000 distinct CDR3 sequences, about 14% being singletons. What was sequenced was blood, either unsorted or a sorted T cell fraction (not recorded which). The receptors shown here come from a male donor with ankylosing spondylitis or in good health (not recorded which).

This clonotype was counted a few times. The J gene is TRBJ2-3, the V gene TRBV7-2, with 13 nucleotides matching TRBD2. This CDR3 comprises 16 residues. Unmatched junction bases numbered 6, after V lost 5 bases and J lost 4 bases. The germline V gene has CDR1 SGHTA and CDR2 FQGNSA. CDR3: CASSLELAGGADTQYF. CDR3 in DNA: TGTGCCAGCAGCCTGGAACTAGCGGGGGGGGCAGATACGCAGTATTTT.

The chain recombines TRBV5-1 with TRBJ2-5; the D is unclear. CDR3 size: 14 residues. CDR1 and CDR2 from the germline V gene are SGHRS and YFSETQ. Trimming took 0 bases from V and 1 from J, leaving 7 bases between them. The DNA of the CDR3 is TGCGCCAGCAGCTTGGAGTACCCCCAAGAGACCCAGTACTTC. Protein: CASSLEYPQETQYF.

V is TRBV12-3 or TRBV12-4 and J is TRBJ2-7; D not resolved. The CDR3 extends over 13 amino acids. Trimming shortened V by 6 bases and J by 0 bases, and 9 bases separated the two germline ends. The CDR3 DNA reads TGTGCCAGCAGCATAGACCCCTCCTACGAGCAGTACTTC. As protein: CASSIDPSYEQYF.

This CDR3 is CASSYGIRDGGELFF. DNA for the CDR3: TGTGCCAGCAGTTACGGCATCAGGGATGGCGGGGAGCTGTTTTTT. The gene calls are TRBV6-5 and TRBJ2-2; tentatively, D is TRBD1 (5 bases). From germline, CDR1 is MNHEY and CDR2 SVGAGI. V was cut by 2 bases and J by 7 bases, with 14 bases left in between. This CDR3 is built from 15 residues.

This clonotype was found a few times. J is TRBJ1-2 and V is TRBV30; D is unresolved. This CDR3 is built from 16 residues. Trimming shortened V by 6 bases and J by 3 bases, and 23 bases separated the two germline ends. Germline lookup yields CDR1 GTSNPN and CDR2 SVGIG (reference sequence). CDR3 in amino acids: CACPDSRPDRDYGYTF. As DNA, the CDR3 is TGTGCCTGTCCGGACTCACGCCCAGACCGGGACTATGGCTACACCTTC.

Concerning this clonotype itself: This may stem from a read error, because a much larger clone lies one nucleotide away. J is TRBJ1-5 and V is TRBV20-1; possible D gene TRBD1, 6 bases. CDR1 DFQATT and CDR2 SNEGSKA come from the germline V gene (reference sequence). The CDR3 loop spans 12 amino acids. The CDR3 sequence is CSANDRNQHQHF. CDR3 coding DNA: TGCAGTGCTAATGACAGGAATCAGCACCAGCATTTT.

This clonotype was seen only once. The chain recombines TRBV12-3 or TRBV12-4 with TRBJ1-4, with 10 bases identical to TRBD1. The CDR3 extends over 14 amino acids. With V trimmed by 5 bases and J by 12 bases, 9 bases remained unmatched. CDR3: CASSKTGGGSELFF. CDR3 bases: TGTGCCAGCAGTAAGACAGGGGGCGGTTCGGAACTGTTTTTT.

J is TRBJ2-3 and V is TRBV11-2, with D uncertain. Per germline, CDR1 SGHAT and CDR2 FQNNGV. CDR3 size: 15 residues. Trimming left V 4 bases short and J 3 bases short, with 14 bases between. CDR3: CASSYDGPGTDTQYF. CDR3 nucleotide sequence: TGTGCCAGCAGCTATGACGGACCTGGGACAGATACGCAGTATTTT.

This clonotype was seen only a few times. The chain has TRBV7-8 and TRBJ1-4, with unresolved D. V was clipped by 0 bases and J by 3 bases, with 11 bases between them. The CDR3 is made up of 16 amino acids. Germline lookup yields CDR1 SGHVS and CDR2 FQNEAQ. The CDR3 here is CASSLARAGANEKLFF. DNA of the CDR3: TGTGCCAGCAGCTTAGCGCGCGCTGGCGCTAATGAAAAACTGTTTTTT.

The table lists this clonotype with a few counts. The rearrangement links TRBV12-3 or TRBV12-4 to TRBJ2-7; 9 bases match TRBD2. V was clipped by 7 bases and J by 7 bases; unmatched bases: 11. There are 14 residues in the CDR3. CDR3 sequence reads: CASTPSGKVREQYF. The CDR3 bases are TGTGCCAGCACCCCTAGCGGGAAAGTAAGGGAGCAGTACTTC.

This rearrangement joins TRBV6-1 to TRBJ2-2, with 9 bases matching TRBD2. V shed 6 bases, J shed 4 bases, and the junction held 6 bases outside the gene matches. CDR3 length equals 15 residues. Per the germline V gene, CDR1 is MNHNS and CDR2 is SASEGT. The CDR3 region is CASSQRREGTGELFF. In nucleotides, the CDR3 is TGTGCCAGCAGCCAAAGGCGGGAGGGCACCGGGGAGCTGTTTTTT.

This clonotype has at least ten counts. The chain employs TRBV29-1 and TRBJ2-3; 7 nucleotides agree with TRBD1. With 4 bases clipped from V and 3 bases from J, the junction kept 1 base outside the gene matches. The CDR3 runs 12 residues. Germline CDR1 and CDR2: SQVTM and ANQGSEA. In nucleotides, the CDR3 is TGCAGCGTTGGGACAGGAACAGATACGCAGTATTTT. It is translated as CSVGTGTDTQYF.

The sample holds a few counts of this clonotype. The rearrangement uses TRBV28 and TRBJ2-3; D may be TRBD2 (6 bases). The CDR3 length is 19 residues. Germline CDR1 and CDR2: MDHEN and SYDVKM. V was clipped by 4 bases and J by 3 bases, with 26 bases between them. In DNA form, the CDR3 reads TGTGCCAGCAGTTCACCCCCCGGGTGGGACGGGGGATTGACAGATACGCAGTATTTT. This encodes CASSSPPGWDGGLTDTQYF. The full variable domain, completed using reference TRBV28 and TRBJ2-3, is DVKVTQSSRYLVKRTGEKVFLECVQDMDHENMFWYRQDPGLGLRLIYFSYDVKMKEKGDIPEGYSVSREKKERFSLILESASTNQTSMYLCASSSPPGWDGGLTDTQYFGPGTRLTVL.

The CDR3 DNA sequence: TGTGCCAGCAGCCCGGACCGATTGGTCGGGAATGAGCAGTTCTTC. Translation gives CASSPDRLVGNEQFF. The chain carries TRBV7-8 and TRBJ2-1, with D uncertain. V lost 5 bases, J lost 7 bases, and 18 bases lay in between. Germline V CDR1 and CDR2: SGHVS, FQNEAQ. The CDR3 has 15 amino acids.

The genes are TRBV15 and TRBJ2-2, with TRBD2 as a possible D gene (6 bases). CDR3 length: 17 residues. V lost 3 bases to trimming and J lost 0 bases, with 14 bases between them. The germline gives CDR1 LNHNV, CDR2 YYDKDF (reference sequence). This chain's CDR3 is CATSRGGLIANTGELFF. The DNA of the CDR3 is TGTGCCACCAGCAGGGGAGGCCTGATCGCGAACACCGGGGAGCTGTTTTTT.

This clonotype occurred a few times. The rearrangement joins TRBV29-1 to TRBJ1-3; 8 positions agree with TRBD1. This CDR3 is built from 12 residues. Germline V gene lookup returns CDR1 SQVTM and CDR2 ANQGSEA. Trimming removed 5 bases from V and 4 bases from J; junction bases left unmatched: 1. Here the CDR3 DNA reads TGCAGCGTTCGGACAGGGGGAAACACCATATATTTT. Translated, it gives CSVRTGGNTIYF. Full variable domain (outside the CDR3, taken from reference TRBV29-1 and TRBJ1-3): SAVISQKPSRDICQRGTSLTIQCQVDSQVTMMFWYRQQPGQSLTLIATANQGSEATYESGFVIDKFPISRPNLTFSTLTVSNMSPEDSSIYLCSVRTGGNTIYFGEGSWLTVV.

This chain links TRBV5-1 with TRBJ2-2, with D possibly matching TRBD1 (6 bases). CDR3 size: 14 residues. Germline V gene sequence: CDR1 SGHRS, CDR2 YFSETQ. Trimming took off 7 bases at V and 1 base at J, with 11 bases between the two ends. Written as DNA, the CDR3 is TGCGCCAGCGCGATGGACAGGAACACCGGGGAGCTGTTTTTT. It translates to CASAMDRNTGELFF.

This clonotype was observed at least ten times. Here the CDR3 reads CASSLDVGYEQYF. CDR3 nucleotides: TGCGCCAGCAGCCTCGATGTCGGCTACGAGCAGTACTTC. The chain is built from TRBV5-1 and TRBJ2-7; D remains ambiguous. This CDR3 contains 13 residues. Germline V gene data show CDR1 as SGHRS and CDR2 as YFSETQ. V lost 4 bases, J lost 3 bases, and 11 bases lay in between.

This clonotype was observed a handful of times. This chain connects TRBV20-1 to TRBJ2-5, with a weak D call TRBD2 (6 bases). The CDR3 loop spans 16 amino acids. Trimming removed 2 bases from V and 0 bases from J, with 16 bases in between. Germline values: CDR1 DFQATT, CDR2 SNEGSKA (reference sequence). The CDR3 DNA reads as TGCAGTGCTAGAAAGTACGGGACTCAGTACCAAGAGACCCAGTACTTC. It encodes CSARKYGTQYQETQYF.

This clonotype was seen more than once but under ten times. V gene TRBV10-3 combines with J gene TRBJ2-5, with D perhaps matching TRBD2 (5 bases). Germline V gene sequence: CDR1 ENHRY, CDR2 SYGVKD. Trimming shortened V by 4 bases and J by 1 base, and 7 bases separated the two germline ends. The CDR3 is 13 residues long. The CDR3 is CAISVLVQETQYF. The DNA for the CDR3 is TGTGCCATCAGTGTACTAGTCCAAGAGACCCAGTACTTC.

V and J are TRBV7-2 and TRBJ2-5, with no clear D. V was pared by 2 bases and J by 7 bases, with 5 bases between. The germline gives CDR1 SGHTA, CDR2 FQGNSA. This CDR3 is 11 amino acids long. CDR3 sequence (DNA): TGTGCCAGCAGCTTATCCGGGACCCAGTACTTC. Its translation: CASSLSGTQYF.

This clonotype was counted between two and nine times. The chain couples TRBV29-1 to TRBJ2-7; D is ambiguous. Between the trimmed V and J ends, which lost 6 bases and 10 bases, there was a span of 16 bases. CDR3 size: 11 residues. Germline CDR1 SQVTM, CDR2 ANQGSEA. In DNA form, the CDR3 reads TGCAGCGTAACAACCGTCTGGGGACAGTACTTC. Translating gives CSVTTVWGQYF.

This clonotype has more than one count but fewer than ten. V gene TRBV20-1 combines with J gene TRBJ2-7; 12 bases are shared with TRBD2. The CDR3 covers 17 residues. Germline CDR1 and CDR2: DFQATT and SNEGSKA (reference sequence). J was trimmed by 0 bases and V by 3 bases; bases with no gene match: 9. As DNA, the CDR3 is TGCAGTGCTAGTGGACTAGCGGGGTCCCCGAGCTCCTACGAGCAGTACTTC. Translation: CSASGLAGSPSSYEQYF.

This clonotype has a count of ten or more. The chain links TRBV6-1 to TRBJ2-2; maybe TRBD1 (6 bases). From germline, CDR1 is MNHNS and CDR2 SASEGT. The CDR3 length is 14 residues. V lost 7 bases to trimming and J lost 5 bases, with 14 bases between them. CDR3 nucleotides: TGTGCCAGCAAGGGGCAGGGGCGGACCGGGGAGCTGTTTTTT. Its protein product is CASKGQGRTGELFF.

This clonotype was seen ten or more times. DNA of the CDR3: TGCAGCGTTCAAGGCAGGGTAACAGATACGCAGTATTTT. Translating gives CSVQGRVTDTQYF. This chain connects TRBV29-1 to TRBJ2-3; TRBD1 might be the D (5 bases). Germline-derived CDR1 and CDR2 are SQVTM and ANQGSEA. The CDR3 loop spans 13 amino acids. V dropped 5 bases and J dropped 3 bases, with 12 bases sitting between them.

This clonotype has a handful of counts. This chain connects TRBV6-1 to TRBJ1-1; possible D gene TRBD1, 5 bases. Germline CDR1 is MNHNS and CDR2 is SASEGT. CDR3 length: 14 amino acids. The germline V and J ends were trimmed by 8 bases and 1 base, with 14 bases remaining between them. The CDR3 bases are TGTGCCAGCTGCTCCAGGGTTTCGAACACTGAAGCTTTCTTT. Encoded protein: CASCSRVSNTEAFF.

This rearrangement joins TRBV5-6 to TRBJ2-3; 7 bases line up with TRBD2. CDR1 SGHDT and CDR2 YYEEEE come from the germline V gene. The CDR3 length is 15 residues. V lost 0 bases, J lost 6 bases, and 7 bases stayed unmatched. The CDR3 DNA follows: TGTGCCAGCAGCTTGGCGGGGGGAGCAGGTGATACGCAGTATTTT. Protein: CASSLAGGAGDTQYF.

In its sample, this clonotype was seen a few times. The chain combines TRBV4-2 with TRBJ2-1, with TRBD2 matching over 8 bases. The germline V gene has CDR1 LGHNA and CDR2 YNFKEQ. This CDR3 contains 15 residues. Trimming took 5 bases from V and 7 from J; bases not matched to a gene: 10. CDR3 DNA: TGTGCCAGCAGCGTAAGGGGACTAGGGGATAATGAGCAGTTCTTC. Amino acids: CASSVRGLGDNEQFF.

This clonotype turned up a few times. The gene calls are TRBV29-1 and TRBJ1-1, with D uncertain. CDR1 and CDR2 (germline): SQVTM, ANQGSEA. The CDR3 sequence is 13 residues long. V gave up 1 base and J gave up 8 bases, with 14 bases separating them. The CDR3 sequence is CSVEGVLVMEAFF. The CDR3 DNA follows: TGCAGCGTTGAAGGAGTCTTGGTAATGGAAGCTTTCTTT.